The rows below give T cell receptor beta chains drawn from one sample of a study of shared clonotypes between healthy human individuals. Measured with immunoSEQ multiplex PCR; TCRdb has only the in-frame clones, and not every one. In the table there are some 2.4 million clones, over 85% of which are singletons. Material: naive CD4+ T cells from PBMCs. Receptor source: a man younger than 30 in good health. Some clones in this sample may be carry-over from other donors' samples. Each CDR3 is given with its conserved first and last residue. D genes are given only for firm matches. Size is stated for part of the rows, as once, few or many counts, or as a class when the clone is expanded.

abundance	j_gene	v_gene	d_gene	CDR3aa	CDR3nt
.	TRBJ1-5	TRBV2	.	CASSGDSISNQPQHF	TGTGCCAGCAGTGGGGACTCGATAAGCAATCAGCCCCAGCATTTT
.	TRBJ2-3	TRBV7-2	.	CASSLGLTADTQYF	TGTGCCAGCAGCTTGGGACTGACAGCAGATACGCAGTATTTT
.	TRBJ2-2	TRBV28	TRBD2	CASSFLLGLAPTNTGELFF	TGTGCCAGCAGTTTTTTGCTCGGACTAGCGCCCACGAACACCGGGGAGCTGTTTTTT
.	TRBJ2-7	TRBV28	.	CASSFGNMLAGSYEQYF	TGTGCCAGCAGTTTCGGTAACATGTTGGCTGGGTCCTACGAGCAGTACTTC
.	TRBJ1-2	TRBV7-2	.	CASSPPDHYGYTF	TGTGCCAGCAGCCCCCCCGACCACTATGGCTACACCTTC
.	TRBJ2-1	TRBV5-1	TRBD1	CASSLAPGQGNEQFF	TGCGCCAGCAGCTTGGCTCCGGGACAGGGTAATGAGCAGTTCTTC
.	TRBJ1-5	TRBV28	.	CASSYGADLNQPQHF	TGTGCCAGCAGTTATGGGGCAGACCTCAATCAGCCCCAGCATTTT
.	TRBJ1-2	TRBV28	.	CAGLDRVNYGYTF	TGTGCCGGCTTGGACAGAGTTAACTATGGCTACACCTTC
once	TRBJ2-5	TRBV28	.	CASSPQAGYQETQYF	TGTGCCAGCAGTCCCCAGGCAGGGTACCAAGAGACCCAGTACTTC
once	TRBJ2-1	TRBV7-9	TRBD2	CASSLARLAGGNEQFF	TGTGCCAGCAGCTTAGCGCGCCTAGCGGGAGGCAATGAGCAGTTCTTC
.	TRBJ1-6	TRBV29-1	.	CSVEITMGSPLHF	TGCAGCGTTGAGATTACAATGGGTTCACCCCTCCACTTT
.	TRBJ1-5	TRBV27	TRBD1	CASSPNRGRQPQHF	TGTGCCAGCAGCCCTAACAGGGGGCGGCAGCCCCAGCATTTT
.	TRBJ2-5	TRBV5-1	.	CASSVGGLNQETQYF	TGCGCCAGCAGTGTTGGGGGCCTAAATCAAGAGACCCAGTACTTC
.	TRBJ2-2	TRBV6-6	TRBD2	CASSYSLAGVGELFF	TGTGCCAGCAGTTACTCGCTAGCGGGAGTCGGGGAGCTGTTTTTT
.	TRBJ1-2	TRBV5-1	.	CASSLEGSIFYGYTF	TGCGCCAGCAGCTTGGAAGGCAGTATTTTCTATGGCTACACCTTC
.	TRBJ2-5	TRBV13	.	CASSTDQKETQYF	TGTGCCAGCAGCACGGACCAAAAAGAGACCCAGTACTTC
.	TRBJ1-6	TRBV19	TRBD1	CASSMGQGSSPLHF	TGTGCCAGTAGTATGGGACAGGGTAGTTCACCCCTCCACTTT
.	TRBJ2-7	TRBV18	.	CASSPLDLNYEQYF	TGTGCCAGCTCACCTCTGGACCTTAACTACGAGCAGTACTTC
.	TRBJ1-5	TRBV7-2	.	CASSPPDQPQHF	TGTGCCAGCAGCCCCCCCGATCAGCCCCAGCATTTT
.	TRBJ1-1	TRBV6-5	.	CASRTGQSTEAFF	TGTGCCAGCAGAACCGGACAGAGCACTGAAGCTTTCTTT
.	TRBJ1-2	TRBV27	TRBD1	CASRNPTGGLHYGYTF	TGTGCCAGCCGAAATCCGACAGGGGGCCTACACTATGGCTACACCTTC
.	TRBJ2-1	TRBV7-3	TRBD2	CASSFRAGDLYNEQFF	TGTGCCAGCAGCTTTCGAGCGGGAGACCTTTACAATGAGCAGTTCTTC
.	TRBJ2-1	TRBV9	.	CASSVGVGQSSYNEQFF	TGTGCCAGCAGCGTAGGGGTCGGGCAGAGCTCCTACAATGAGCAGTTCTTC
.	TRBJ2-1	TRBV19	TRBD2	CASTRKVWVAGENNEQFF	TGTGCCAGTACCAGAAAGGTCTGGGTAGCGGGAGAGAACAATGAGCAGTTCTTC
.	TRBJ1-1	TRBV7-2	.	CASSSSDSYTEAFF	TGTGCCAGCAGCTCTTCGGACAGCTACACTGAAGCTTTCTTT